This entry lists 25 T cell receptor beta chains sequenced from one sample in a study of blood T cell repertoires in COVID-19. Clones were read by immunoSEQ multiplex PCR, and TCRdb kept only the in-frame ones, dropping some. The data show under 200,000 clones, with less than 85% seen just once and roughly 5.2% held by the top ten. The source material was PBMCs or T cells enriched from blood (not recorded which). All receptors derive from a woman aged 60 to 75 with acute COVID-19.

The V and J genes are TRBV3-1 (or the pseudogene TRBV3-2) and TRBJ1-1; 8 positions match TRBD1. This CDR3 spans 17 amino acids. Germline assignment: CDR1 LGHDT and CDR2 YNNKEL (reference sequence). Germline trimming cut 5 bases from V and 1 base from J; bases unmatched to any gene: 12. Here the CDR3 DNA reads TGTGCCAGCAGCGCCCGAACAGGGGGGGCTCCGAACACTGAAGCTTTCTTT. Amino acids: CASSARTGGAPNTEAFF.

V and J are TRBV29-1 and TRBJ2-3; TRBD2 agrees at 8 bases. The ends lost 5 bases at V and 2 bases at J; junction bases unmatched: 6. The germline V gene encodes CDR1 SQVTM and CDR2 ANQGSEA. This CDR3 has 14 residues. CDR3 in DNA: TGCAGCGTTCCGCCGGGGGGGATCACAGATACGCAGTATTTT. Protein: CSVPPGGITDTQYF.

V gene TRBV4-1 combines with J gene TRBJ1-4; perhaps TRBD1 as D (6 bases). The CDR3 runs 15 residues. Germline V CDR1 and CDR2: MGHRA, YSYEKL. V shed 3 bases and J shed 7 bases, with 15 bases lying between them. The CDR3 loop is CASSQSQGGGEKLFF. CDR3 DNA: TGCGCCAGCAGCCAGTCACAGGGCGGGGGTGAAAAACTGTTTTTT.

This chain joins TRBV9 and TRBJ2-1; D might be TRBD2 (5 bases). The V and J ends lost 3 bases and 15 bases respectively, with 25 bases between them. Germline V gene lookup returns CDR1 SGDLS and CDR2 YYNGEE. The length of the CDR3 is 15 residues. The CDR3 DNA is TGTGCCAGCAGCGCATATCCGGGGTCTGGCGGAGACCTGTTCTTC. Translation: CASSAYPGSGGDLFF. The full variable domain, rest sourced from reference TRBV9 and TRBJ2-1, is DSGVTQTPKHLITATGQRVTLRCSPRSGDLSVYWYQQSLDQGLQFLIQYYNGEERAKGNILERFSAQQFPDLHSELNLSSLELGDSALYFCASSAYPGSGGDLFFGPGTRLTVL.

The chain couples TRBV11-2 to TRBJ2-6, with a weak D call TRBD2 (6 bases). V was trimmed by 5 bases and J by 2 bases, leaving 10 bases between them. Looked up from germline, CDR1 is SGHAT and CDR2 is FQNNGV. The CDR3 totals 15 residues. CDR3 coding DNA: TGTGCCAGCAGCCGTGGGGGGACTGGGGCCAACGTCCTGACTTTC. Translating it yields CASSRGGTGANVLTF.

The V gene is TRBV9, the J gene TRBJ1-1, with 8 bases aligning to TRBD1. The CDR3 sequence is 15 residues long. V gave up 2 bases and J gave up 4 bases; unmatched junction bases: 7. CDR1 is SGDLS and CDR2 is YYNGEE in the germline V gene. The CDR3 region is CASSVQDRDATEAFF. The CDR3 DNA reads as TGTGCCAGCAGCGTCCAGGACAGGGATGCCACTGAAGCTTTCTTT. The entire variable domain, with the rest obtained from reference TRBV9 and TRBJ1-1, is as follows: DSGVTQTPKHLITATGQRVTLRCSPRSGDLSVYWYQQSLDQGLQFLIQYYNGEERAKGNILERFSAQQFPDLHSELNLSSLELGDSALYFCASSVQDRDATEAFFGQGTRLTVV.

The chain combines TRBV14 with TRBJ2-1, with 7 bases that match TRBD1. With 6 bases clipped from V and 10 bases from J, the junction kept 6 bases outside the gene matches. Germline lookup yields CDR1 SGHDN and CDR2 FVKESK. CDR3 length equals 12 residues. CDR3 nucleotides: TGTGCCAGCAGGCAGGGGGTTAGGGAGCAGTTCTTC. Residues: CASRQGVREQFF.

The chain's CDR3 is CASSQPGLAGADEQFF. The CDR3 bases are TGTGCCAGCAGCCAACCGGGACTAGCGGGGGCAGATGAGCAGTTCTTC. V and J are TRBV4-2 and TRBJ2-1; 14 bases are a match to TRBD2. The CDR3 has 16 residues. Trimming cost V 2 bases and J 8 bases; bases outside gene matches: 5. Germline CDR1 is LGHNA and CDR2 is YNFKEQ.

This chain connects TRBV6-5 to TRBJ2-1; 10 nucleotides line up with TRBD2. The length of the CDR3 is 14 residues. The junction had 5 bases not matched to a gene; V was cut back by 2 bases and J by 10 bases. Germline assignment: CDR1 MNHEY and CDR2 SVGAGI. CDR3 protein: CASSYVGLADEQFF. The CDR3 bases are TGTGCCAGCAGTTACGTAGGACTAGCGGACGAGCAGTTCTTC.

The gene calls are TRBV9 and TRBJ2-2, with D uncertain. This CDR3 contains 16 residues. Germline CDR1 is SGDLS and CDR2 is YYNGEE. V gave up 2 bases and J gave up 4 bases, with 15 bases separating them. CDR3 bases: TGTGCCAGCAGCGTGCGCTTGATTAGTGGCACCGGGGAGCTGTTTTTT. Amino acids: CASSVRLISGTGELFF.

The chain joins TRBV19 to TRBJ2-5, with 8 bases fitting TRBD2. Germline-derived CDR1 and CDR2 are LNHDA and SQIVND (reference sequence). The CDR3 totals 15 residues. Losses at the gene ends were 5 bases for V and 2 bases for J; bases not matched to a gene: 7. In DNA, the CDR3 is TGTGCCAGTAGTTCCGGGGGGGGGACACAAGAGACCCAGTACTTC. Encoded protein: CASSSGGGTQETQYF.

The gene calls are TRBV7-8 and TRBJ2-3; 8 nucleotides align to TRBD2. V shed 11 bases and J 0 bases; nucleotides not matched to a gene: 7. The germline V gene encodes CDR1 SGHVS and CDR2 FQNEAQ. This CDR3 contains 14 residues. The CDR3 sequence: CAGKASGSTDTQYF. For the CDR3, the DNA is TGTGCCGGAAAGGCTAGCGGGAGCACAGATACGCAGTATTTT. The full variable domain, completed using reference TRBV7-8 and TRBJ2-3, is GAGVSQSPRYKVAKRGQDVALRCDPISGHVSLFWYQQALGQGPEFLTYFQNEAQLDKSGLPSDRFFAERPEGSVSTLKIQRTQQEDSAVYLCAGKASGSTDTQYFGPGTRLTVL.

The chain couples TRBV19 to TRBJ1-5; possible D gene TRBD1, 6 bases. The germline CDR1 and CDR2 sequences are LNHDA and SQIVND (reference sequence). The CDR3 length is 12 residues. The ends were cut back, 10 bases at V and 8 bases at J, with 15 bases in the middle. CDR3 protein: CATSPGVEPQHF. DNA of the CDR3: TGTGCCACGTCACCAGGGGTAGAGCCCCAGCATTTT.

Here the CDR3 reads CASSHRDRPQGEQFF. The DNA of the CDR3 is TGTGCCAGCAGTCACCGGGACAGGCCCCAAGGTGAGCAGTTCTTC. The rearrangement uses TRBV6-2 or TRBV6-3 and TRBJ2-1; 8 nucleotides agree with TRBD1. The germline V gene encodes CDR1 MNHEY and CDR2 SVGEGT. The CDR3 loop spans 15 amino acids. V dropped 5 bases and J dropped 9; count of bases not matched to a gene: 12.

This CDR3 reads CASSPRGGGAYNIQYF. CDR3 nucleotides: TGCGCCAGCAGCCCCCGAGGGGGGGGCGCTTATAACATTCAGTACTTC. The rearrangement links TRBV5-1 to TRBJ2-4; maybe TRBD2 (7 bases). V was cut by 4 bases and J by 7 bases, with 21 bases left in between. The CDR3 runs to 16 residues. Germline loops: CDR1 SGHRS, CDR2 YFSETQ. The complete variable domain, with remaining parts taken from reference TRBV5-1 and TRBJ2-4, reads KAGVTQTPRYLIKTRGQQVTLSCSPISGHRSVSWYQQTPGQGLQFLFEYFSETQRNKGNFPGRFSGRQFSNSRSEMNVSTLELGDSALYLCASSPRGGGAYNIQYFGAGTRLSVL.

The CDR3 region is CATTSDRRPLHF. For the CDR3, the DNA is TGTGCCACGACTTCGGACCGGAGGCCCCTCCACTTT. The rearrangement joins TRBV6-6 to TRBJ1-6; no firm D call. The CDR3 length is 12 residues. The germline V gene encodes CDR1 MNHNY and CDR2 SVGAGI (reference sequence). The V and J ends lost 10 bases and 13 bases respectively, with 17 bases between them.

CDR3 region: CAWSIRGNTEAFF. The DNA for the CDR3 is TGTGCCTGGAGTATAAGGGGGAACACTGAAGCTTTCTTT. This chain uses TRBV30 with TRBJ1-1; maybe TRBD1 (5 bases). Germline V gene lookup returns CDR1 GTSNPN and CDR2 SVGIG (reference sequence). Trimming cost V 2 bases and J 1 base, with 8 bases left between them. This CDR3 spans 13 amino acids.

The V and J genes are TRBV7-9 and TRBJ2-7; weak D call: TRBD2 (6 bases). V lost 6 bases, J lost 0 bases, and 15 bases lay in between. The CDR3 is 15 residues long. Germline V gene lookup returns CDR1 SEHNR and CDR2 FQNEAQ (reference sequence). In DNA form, the CDR3 reads TGTGCCAGCAGTTGGGCGGGGATACCCTCCTACGAGCAGTACGTC. Amino acid sequence: CASSWAGIPSYEQYV.

This clone was counted at least ten times. The chain is built from TRBV27 and TRBJ1-6, with D possibly TRBD1 on 6 matching bases. The V end was cut by 4 bases, the J end by 0 bases, with 13 bases between. Looked up from germline, CDR1 is MNHEY and CDR2 is SMNVEV (reference sequence). The CDR3 loop spans 17 amino acids. As DNA, the CDR3 is TGTGCCAGCAGTTACCGAACAGGGACCTCCTATAATTCACCCCTCCACTTT. It encodes CASSYRTGTSYNSPLHF.

The rearrangement links TRBV10-2 to TRBJ2-6; the D gene is possibly TRBD1 (5 bases). V was cut by 6 bases and J by 2 bases, with 8 bases left in between. The CDR3 consists of 14 residues. Germline CDR1 WSHSY, CDR2 SAAADI. The CDR3 region has the DNA TGCGCCAGCAGCTGGGGCGCTGGGGCCAACGTCCTGACTTTC. It encodes CASSWGAGANVLTF.

The chain uses TRBV5-4 and TRBJ2-3; possibly TRBD2 for D (5 bases). The CDR3 consists of 12 residues. V lost 7 bases and J 2 bases, leaving 8 bases between the germline ends. Germline CDR1 SGHNT, CDR2 YYREEE (reference sequence). CDR3 in DNA: TGTGCCAGCGTTAGCGACACAGATACGCAGTATTTT. It specifies CASVSDTDTQYF.

The chain has TRBV13 and TRBJ2-3, with a possible D match to TRBD2 (6 bases). V lost 5 bases and J lost 2, with 11 bases in between. Per germline, CDR1 PRHDT and CDR2 FYEKMQ (reference sequence). The CDR3 has 14 residues. Here the CDR3 reads CASSQRTITDTQYF. Written as DNA, the CDR3 is TGTGCCAGCAGCCAAAGGACTATCACAGATACGCAGTATTTT.

The chain links TRBV5-6 to TRBJ1-4, with 8 positions matching TRBD1. V shed 0 bases, J shed 7 bases, and the junction held 8 bases outside the gene matches. The CDR3 runs 16 residues. Germline CDR1 reads SGHDT; CDR2 reads YYEEEE. The CDR3, as DNA: TGTGCCAGCAGCTTGGGACTCGGACAGGGAGCTGAAAAACTGTTTTTT. Protein product: CASSLGLGQGAEKLFF.

J is TRBJ2-4 and V is TRBV6-5, with 7 bases that match TRBD1. V lost 6 bases and J lost 1; bases outside the gene matches: 3. Germline V CDR1 and CDR2: MNHEY, SVGAGI. The CDR3 runs 14 residues. The CDR3: CASSPQGAKNIQYF. CDR3 nucleotide sequence: TGTGCCAGCAGCCCACAGGGGGCCAAAAACATTCAGTACTTC.

The V gene is TRBV7-9, the J gene TRBJ1-6; 9 bases map to TRBD1. Trimming took 11 bases from V and 7 from J; bases not matched to a gene: 15. Germline V CDR1 and CDR2: SEHNR, FQNEAQ (reference sequence). This CDR3 has 16 amino acids. The CDR3 protein is CASGTGNWTRNSPLHF. CDR3 DNA: TGTGCCTCCGGGACAGGGAATTGGACGCGGAATTCACCCCTCCACTTT.